Following are 30 T cell receptor beta chains from one sample sequenced in a study of CD8+CD57+ T cells in acquired aplastic anemia. Template material for TCR beta VDJ and CDR3 profiling consisted of genomic DNA. TCRdb re-derived calls from the reads in MiXCR, one entry per CDR3 protein. In the table there are 200,000 or so distinct CDR3 sequences, about three fifths of which are singletons. Sequencing was performed on sorted CD4+, CD8+, or CD8+CD57+ T cells (not recorded which) from PBMCs. The receptor set was obtained from a human donor with severe aplastic anemia or a healthy control (not recorded which).

The chain links TRBV24-1 to TRBJ2-7; the D gene is possibly TRBD1 (6 bases). V lost 4 bases, J lost 2 bases, and 11 bases lay in between. Germline loops: CDR1 KGHDR, CDR2 SFDVKD. The CDR3 length is 14 residues. For the CDR3, the DNA is TGTGCCACCAGTGAAGGGGGACGGACCTACGAGCAGTACTTC. Encoded protein: CATSEGGRTYEQYF.

This clonotype was recorded at least ten times. The V and J genes are TRBV14 and TRBJ2-3, with TRBD1 matching 8 bases. Germline V gene data show CDR1 as SGHDN and CDR2 as FVKESK. The CDR3 runs 14 residues. The trim removed 9 bases at V and 1 base at J, leaving 6 bases unmatched. DNA of the CDR3: TGTGCCAGTGCAGGGGGCTGGGGCACAGATACGCAGTATTTT. Translating it yields CASAGGWGTDTQYF.

This chain connects TRBV20-1 to TRBJ2-1; the match to TRBD1 covers 8 bases. The V gene's germline CDR1 is DFQATT and CDR2 SNEGSKA (reference sequence). Trimming cost V 3 bases and J 7 bases; bases outside gene matches: 8. CDR3 length: 14 residues. DNA of the CDR3: TGCAGTGCTAGGATAGGCCAGGGGGCAAATGAGCAGTTCTTC. Translation: CSARIGQGANEQFF.

This chain uses TRBV12-3 or TRBV12-4 with TRBJ2-7; tentatively, D is TRBD1 (5 bases). V was clipped by 2 bases and J by 6 bases, with 11 bases between them. There are 13 residues in the CDR3. The chain's CDR3 is CASSLLGASEQYF. CDR3 DNA: TGTGCCAGCAGTTTATTAGGGGCTAGCGAGCAGTACTTC.

Many counts were recorded for this clonotype. Written as DNA, the CDR3 is TGCGCCAGCAGCTTAGACACAGGGTCAGGAAACACCATATATTTT. Residues: CASSLDTGSGNTIYF. The chain combines TRBV5-1 with TRBJ1-3, with a weak D call TRBD1 (6 bases). The germline gives CDR1 SGHRS, CDR2 YFSETQ. The CDR3 has 15 amino acids. Deletions cut 2 bases from V and 4 bases from J, with 13 bases between. Together with reference TRBV5-1 and TRBJ1-3, the CDR3 gives the full variable domain: KAGVTQTPRYLIKTRGQQVTLSCSPISGHRSVSWYQQTPGQGLQFLFEYFSETQRNKGNFPGRFSGRQFSNSRSEMNVSTLELGDSALYLCASSLDTGSGNTIYFGEGSWLTVV.

This chain connects TRBV5-5 to TRBJ2-1; no clear D gene. This CDR3 contains 15 residues. V lost 4 bases and J 1 base, leaving 12 bases between the germline ends. Germline V gives CDR1 SGHKS, CDR2 YYEKEE (reference sequence). The CDR3 nucleotides read TGTGCCAGCAGCCAAGCCCACTTATCCTACAATGAGCAGTTCTTC. Protein: CASSQAHLSYNEQFF.

This clonotype was picked up a small number of times. The chain carries TRBV5-4 and TRBJ1-2, with D tentatively TRBD1 (5 bases). CDR3 length equals 13 residues. Trimming cost V 5 bases and J 7 bases, with 15 bases left between them. Germline V CDR1 and CDR2: SGHNT, YYREEE (reference sequence). The CDR3 DNA is TGTGCCAGCAGTCAGGATGGGGCAGGTGGCTACACCTTC. The encoded protein is CASSQDGAGGYTF.

The rearrangement joins TRBV7-9 to TRBJ1-5; D ambiguous. The CDR3 spans 14 residues. V shed 1 base and J shed 0 bases, with 4 bases lying between them. Germline CDR1 SEHNR, CDR2 FQNEAQ (reference sequence). CDR3 nucleotide sequence: TGTGCCAGCAGCTTAGAGACTAGCAATCAGCCCCAGCATTTT. It yields the protein CASSLETSNQPQHF.

The J gene is TRBJ2-5, the V gene TRBV7-2, with D possibly TRBD2 on 5 matching bases. Looked up from germline, CDR1 is SGHTA and CDR2 is FQGNSA. The CDR3 spans 15 residues. V lost 1 base and J lost 5, with 14 bases in between. Written as DNA, the CDR3 is TGTGCCAGCAGCTTAGGCGGGCCCTCCGGGGAGACCCAGTACTTC. Its protein is CASSLGGPSGETQYF.

V usage is TRBV5-1 and J usage is TRBJ2-7; D uncertain. The CDR3 spans 14 residues. The V gene's germline CDR1 is SGHRS and CDR2 YFSETQ. With 2 bases removed from V and 1 base from J, the gap between germline ends came to 10 bases. CDR3 sequence (DNA): TGCGCCAGCAGCTTCGGGCAGCTTTCCTACGAGCAGTACTTC. It translates to CASSFGQLSYEQYF.

DNA of the CDR3: TGTGCCACCAGCAGAGTGGTCGGAAGCGGCTCCTACGAGCAGTACTTC. Its protein is CATSRVVGSGSYEQYF. This chain links TRBV15 with TRBJ2-7; possibly TRBD2 for D (5 bases). The ends were cut back, 1 base at V and 0 bases at J, with 13 bases in the middle. Germline-derived CDR1 and CDR2 are LNHNV and YYDKDF (reference sequence). The CDR3 has 16 amino acids.

This sequence joins TRBV12-3 or TRBV12-4 and TRBJ1-6; possible D gene TRBD1, 6 bases. The V and J ends lost 5 bases and 7 bases respectively, with 6 bases between them. The CDR3 spans 12 residues. CDR3 sequence (DNA): TGTGCCAGCAGTGGACAGAATTCACCCCTCCACTTT. It translates to CASSGQNSPLHF.

This sequence joins TRBV20-1 and TRBJ2-7; TRBD1 agrees at 7 bases. CDR3 length equals 12 residues. Trimming removed 4 bases from V and 3 bases from J; junction bases left unmatched: 3. CDR1 DFQATT and CDR2 SNEGSKA come from the germline V gene (reference sequence). The CDR3 coding sequence is TGCAGTGCTAAGGGGACAGTCTACGAGCAGTACTTC. Translating gives CSAKGTVYEQYF.

The V gene is TRBV2, the J gene TRBJ2-1, with D possibly TRBD2 on 5 matching bases. V lost 10 bases, J lost 3 bases, and 7 bases lay in between. From germline, CDR1 is SNHLY and CDR2 FYNNEI. This CDR3 has 11 residues. The CDR3, as DNA: TGTGCCAACCGGGACTACAATGAGCAGTTCTTC. This sequence encodes CANRDYNEQFF.

The chain employs TRBV2 and TRBJ1-5; D gene uncertain. With 6 bases removed from V and 7 bases from J, the gap between germline ends came to 10 bases. This CDR3 contains 12 residues. The germline V gene has CDR1 SNHLY and CDR2 FYNNEI. The CDR3 here is CASSATIQPQHF. CDR3 DNA sequence: TGTGCCAGCAGCGCTACGATCCAGCCCCAGCATTTT.

The V and J genes are TRBV19 and TRBJ1-6; 8 nucleotides align to TRBD1. The CDR3 covers 15 residues. The junction had 2 bases not matched to a gene; V was cut back by 2 bases and J by 5 bases. CDR1 LNHDA and CDR2 SQIVND come from the germline V gene (reference sequence). CDR3 coding DNA: TGTGCCAGTAGTATACCGGGACAGGATAATTCACCCCTCCACTTT. Its translation is CASSIPGQDNSPLHF.

The rearrangement joins TRBV4-1 to TRBJ1-5, with D maybe TRBD1 (5 bases). Trimming left V 4 bases short and J 2 bases short, with 15 bases between. Germline loops: CDR1 MGHRA, CDR2 YSYEKL. The CDR3 is made up of 16 amino acids. The CDR3 is CASSLGPTGGNQPQHF. In DNA, the CDR3 is TGCGCCAGCAGCCTGGGGCCCACAGGAGGCAATCAGCCCCAGCATTTT.

The rearrangement uses TRBV6-1 and TRBJ2-7, with TRBD2 identical over 12 bases. CDR1 and CDR2 from the germline V gene are MNHNS and SASEGT. CDR3 length equals 16 residues. V lost 7 bases, J lost 5 bases, and 12 bases stayed unmatched. The CDR3 DNA follows: TGTGCCAGCATGGATTGGGGGCTAGCGGGGGGGCACGAGCAGTACTTC. The encoded protein is CASMDWGLAGGHEQYF.

This clonotype was recorded many times. The chain links TRBV7-9 to TRBJ1-1; a possible D gene is TRBD1 (5 bases). V lost 5 bases and J lost 1, with 14 bases in between. Per the germline V gene, CDR1 is SEHNR and CDR2 is FQNEAQ (reference sequence). The CDR3 runs 15 residues. CDR3 sequence reads: CASSPNPGENTEAFF. The CDR3 DNA reads TGTGCCAGCAGCCCCAATCCGGGGGAGAACACTGAAGCTTTCTTT. The entire variable domain, with the rest obtained from reference TRBV7-9 and TRBJ1-1, is as follows: DTGVSQNPRHKITKRGQNVTFRCDPISEHNRLYWYRQTLGQGPEFLTYFQNEAQLEKSRLLSDRFSAERPKGSFSTLEIQRTEQGDSAMYLCASSPNPGENTEAFFGQGTRLTVV.

V and J are TRBV5-1 and TRBJ2-5; D call uncertain. V lost 7 bases and J 4 bases, leaving 14 bases between the germline ends. Per the germline V gene, CDR1 is SGHRS and CDR2 is YFSETQ. The CDR3 totals 13 residues. DNA for the CDR3: TGCGCCAGCCGAGCTCTCGCCCTAGAGACCCAGTACTTC. Protein sequence: CASRALALETQYF.

This clonotype was counted once. In DNA, the CDR3 is TGCGCCACCCTGCCAAGGCGCTCCTATAATTCACCCCTCCACTTT. The encoded protein is CATLPRRSYNSPLHF. The chain combines TRBV5-1 with TRBJ1-6; D is undetermined. Per the germline V gene, CDR1 is SGHRS and CDR2 is YFSETQ. Trimming took off 9 bases at V and 0 bases at J, with 13 bases between the two ends. There are 15 residues in the CDR3.

The chain is built from TRBV7-9 and TRBJ2-3; the D call may be TRBD1 or TRBD2 (6 bases each). The CDR3 has 14 residues. The ends were cut back, 5 bases at V and 3 bases at J, with 12 bases in the middle. Per the germline V gene, CDR1 is SEHNR and CDR2 is FQNEAQ (reference sequence). CDR3 loop: CASSPEGGTDTQYF. CDR3 nucleotides: TGTGCCAGCAGCCCCGAGGGGGGTACAGATACGCAGTATTTT.

The chain couples TRBV7-2 to TRBJ2-2; D remains unclear. The CDR3 extends over 15 amino acids. CDR1 SGHTA and CDR2 FQGNSA come from the germline V gene. The V end lost 1 base, the J end lost 1 base, and 7 bases lay between the germline ends. CDR3 residues: CASSLVRLNTGELFF. The CDR3 bases are TGTGCCAGCAGCTTAGTTAGGTTGAACACCGGGGAGCTGTTTTTT. The variable domain in full, completed from reference TRBV7-2 and TRBJ2-2, reads GAGVSQSPSNKVTEKGKDVELRCDPISGHTALYWYRQSLGQGLEFLIYFQGNSAPDKSGLPSDRFSAERTGGSVSTLTIQRTQQEDSAVYLCASSLVRLNTGELFFGEGSRLTVL.

This clonotype has just a few counts. This chain connects TRBV24-1 to TRBJ2-2; the D gene is possibly TRBD1 (6 bases). Trimming took off 5 bases at V and 5 bases at J, with 8 bases between the two ends. The CDR3 covers 13 residues. Germline V gives CDR1 KGHDR, CDR2 SFDVKD. In DNA, the CDR3 is TGTGCCACCAGTGCAGGGGAGACCGGGGAGCTGTTTTTT. Its protein product is CATSAGETGELFF.

The chain carries TRBV5-5 and TRBJ2-7, with D perhaps TRBD1 (6 bases). With 1 base removed from V and 2 bases from J, the gap between germline ends came to 10 bases. Per the germline V gene, CDR1 is SGHKS and CDR2 is YYEKEE (reference sequence). There are 14 residues in the CDR3. The CDR3 DNA is TGTGCCAGCAGCTTGAACAGGGTGACCTACGAGCAGTACTTC. This sequence encodes CASSLNRVTYEQYF.

This sequence joins TRBV9 and TRBJ1-6; D unresolved. The CDR3 runs 12 residues. Germline CDR1 and CDR2: SGDLS and YYNGEE. V dropped 2 bases and J dropped 9 bases, with 6 bases sitting between them. CDR3 bases: TGTGCCAGCAGCGTTTCCGGTTCACCCCTCCACTTT. It encodes CASSVSGSPLHF.

The sample holds one count of this clonotype. The V call is TRBV14, the J call TRBJ2-7; D unclear. The CDR3 is made up of 14 amino acids. V lost 0 bases to trimming and J lost 2 bases, with 8 bases between them. Germline CDR1 is SGHDN and CDR2 is FVKESK. The CDR3 is CASSQDVGPYEQYF. In DNA form, the CDR3 reads TGTGCCAGCAGCCAAGATGTTGGGCCCTACGAGCAGTACTTC.

The V call is TRBV25-1, the J call TRBJ2-2, with TRBD2 matching over 10 bases. The CDR3 length is 18 residues. The V gene's germline CDR1 is MGHDK and CDR2 SYGVNS. V was pared by 3 bases and J by 1 base, with 8 bases of the junction left unmatched. CDR3 in DNA: TGTGCCAGCAGTGATCCCGGAACTAGCGGGATGAACACCGGGGAGCTGTTTTTT. Translating it yields CASSDPGTSGMNTGELFF.

This clonotype has just a few counts. V usage is TRBV20-1 and J usage is TRBJ2-7; D remains ambiguous. In germline, CDR1 is DFQATT, CDR2 SNEGSKA (reference sequence). The CDR3 loop spans 13 amino acids. Trimming cost V 1 base and J 5 bases, with 12 bases left between them. The CDR3 DNA reads as TGCAGTGCTAGAGGCGTGGTATTGCACGAGCAGTACTTC. This codes for CSARGVVLHEQYF.

This chain connects TRBV25-1 to TRBJ1-2; 8 bases fit TRBD1. Trimming took 5 bases from V and 10 from J; bases not matched to a gene: 9. CDR1 is MGHDK, CDR2 SYGVNS, per germline. The CDR3 runs 13 residues. CDR3 amino acids: CASSHPGGRLYTF. The CDR3 coding sequence is TGTGCCAGCAGTCACCCAGGGGGCAGACTCTACACCTTC.